These 6 T cell receptor beta chains came from one sample sequenced in a study of T cell repertoires in cytomegalovirus infection. Using its own MiXCR run on the reads, TCRdb lists one record per CDR3 protein. This sample has nearly 650,000 distinct CDR3 sequences, with 20% to 25% found just once. The specimen was CD8+ T cells from PBMCs. The receptors derive from a human donor in good health (CMV status not recorded). Some clones in this sample may be carry-over from other donors' samples.

The chain links TRBV25-1 to TRBJ2-1; possibly TRBD2 for D (6 bases). This CDR3 has 13 amino acids. Trimming cost V 3 bases and J 8 bases, with 11 bases left between them. Per germline, CDR1 MGHDK and CDR2 SYGVNS. The CDR3 DNA reads as TGTGCCAGCAGTGAGTATTGGGGGGATGAGCAGTTCTTC. It codes for CASSEYWGDEQFF.

In nucleotides, the CDR3 is TGTGCCAGCAGCCAAGAAATGGGCCAGTCGGGCTACACCTTC. This gives the protein CASSQEMGQSGYTF. J is TRBJ1-2 and V is TRBV14; D not certain. CDR3 length equals 14 residues. Germline CDR1 is SGHDN and CDR2 is FVKESK. V was trimmed by 0 bases and J by 8 bases, leaving 13 bases between them. Full variable domain (rest looked up from reference TRBV14 and TRBJ1-2): EAGVTQFPSHSVIEKGQTVTLRCDPISGHDNLYWYRRVMGKEIKFLLHFVKESKQDESGMPNNRFLAERTGGTYSTLKVQPAELEDSGVYFCASSQEMGQSGYTFGSGTRLTVV.

This clonotype was detected ten times or more. This chain uses TRBV12-3 or TRBV12-4 with TRBJ2-1; a possible D gene is TRBD2 (7 bases). V lost 4 bases to trimming and J lost 7 bases, with 20 bases between them. The length of the CDR3 is 16 residues. The CDR3 DNA follows: TGTGCCAGCAGTTCTACCGGGACACGGGGAGGGAATGAGCAGTTCTTC. Residues: CASSSTGTRGGNEQFF.

Notes on this clonotype: A clone one base away is much larger, so this may be a read error. The rearrangement links TRBV12-3 or TRBV12-4 to TRBJ2-5; D possibly uses TRBD1 or TRBD2 (5 bases each). There are 14 residues in the CDR3. The DNA of the CDR3 is TGTGCCAGCACCCCCGGGTGGGGGAGCGAGACCCATTACTTC. Amino acid sequence: CASTPGWGSETHYF.

Notes on this clonotype: Just one base apart from a much larger clone, this may be a read error. This chain uses TRBV10-3 with TRBJ2-1; 9 nucleotides match TRBD1. CDR1 ENHRY and CDR2 SYGVKD come from the germline V gene. This CDR3 contains 14 residues. V lost 8 bases to trimming and J lost 5 bases; unmatched junction nucleotides: 7. In DNA, the CDR3 is TGTGCCATCGGTGTTGACAGGGGGGACAATGAGCAGTTCTTC. The encoded protein is CAIGVDRGDNEQFF.

This clonotype has a count of ten or more. The chain combines TRBV2 with TRBJ2-5; D ambiguous. Germline CDR1 reads SNHLY; CDR2 reads FYNNEI. With 8 bases removed from V and 4 bases from J, the gap between germline ends came to 5 bases. The CDR3 sequence is 10 residues long. CDR3 sequence (DNA): TGTGCCAGCGGTATAGAGACCCAGTACTTC. It encodes CASGIETQYF.